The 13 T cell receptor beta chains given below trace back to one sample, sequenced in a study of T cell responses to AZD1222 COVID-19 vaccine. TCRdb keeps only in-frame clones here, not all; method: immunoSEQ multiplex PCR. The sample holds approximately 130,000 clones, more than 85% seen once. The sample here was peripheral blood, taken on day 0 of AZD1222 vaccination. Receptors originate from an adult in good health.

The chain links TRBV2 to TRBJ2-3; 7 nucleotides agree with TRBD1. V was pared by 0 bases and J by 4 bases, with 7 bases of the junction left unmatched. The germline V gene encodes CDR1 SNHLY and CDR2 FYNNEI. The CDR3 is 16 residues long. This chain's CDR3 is CASSEALGGAADTQYF. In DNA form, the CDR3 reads TGTGCCAGCAGTGAAGCCTTAGGGGGCGCGGCAGATACGCAGTATTTT.

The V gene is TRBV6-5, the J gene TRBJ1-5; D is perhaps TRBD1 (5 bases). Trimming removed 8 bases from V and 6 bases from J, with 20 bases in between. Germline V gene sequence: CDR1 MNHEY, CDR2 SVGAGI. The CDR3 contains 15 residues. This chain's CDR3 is CASGPGRARGQPQHF. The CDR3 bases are TGTGCCAGCGGACCGGGACGGGCTAGGGGTCAGCCCCAGCATTTT.

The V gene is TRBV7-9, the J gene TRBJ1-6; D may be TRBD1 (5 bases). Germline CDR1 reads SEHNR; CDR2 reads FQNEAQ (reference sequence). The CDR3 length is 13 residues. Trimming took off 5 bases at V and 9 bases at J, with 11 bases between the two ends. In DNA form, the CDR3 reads TGTGCCAGCAGCAAAAGCGACAGTTCACCCCTCCACTTT. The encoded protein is CASSKSDSSPLHF.

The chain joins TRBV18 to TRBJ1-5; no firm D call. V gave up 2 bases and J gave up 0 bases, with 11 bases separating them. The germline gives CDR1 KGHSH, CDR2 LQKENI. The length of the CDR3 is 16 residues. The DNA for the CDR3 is TGTGCCAGCTCACCAGAGTACAGCCATAGCAATCAGCCCCAGCATTTT. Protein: CASSPEYSHSNQPQHF.

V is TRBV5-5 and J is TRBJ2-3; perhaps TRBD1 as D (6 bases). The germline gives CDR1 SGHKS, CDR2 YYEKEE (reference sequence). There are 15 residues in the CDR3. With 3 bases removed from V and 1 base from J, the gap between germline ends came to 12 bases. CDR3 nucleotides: TGTGCCAGCAGCTCGAGGACAGTGGGCACAGATACGCAGTATTTT. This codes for CASSSRTVGTDTQYF.

The CDR3 DNA follows: TGCAGCGTTATTTTGGGAGTTTCGAACACCGGGGAGCTGTTTTTT. Its translation: CSVILGVSNTGELFF. The rearrangement joins TRBV29-1 to TRBJ2-2, with a tentative D call TRBD2 (5 bases). Trimming removed 5 bases from V and 0 bases from J, with 13 bases in between. There are 15 residues in the CDR3. Germline CDR1 and CDR2: SQVTM and ANQGSEA.

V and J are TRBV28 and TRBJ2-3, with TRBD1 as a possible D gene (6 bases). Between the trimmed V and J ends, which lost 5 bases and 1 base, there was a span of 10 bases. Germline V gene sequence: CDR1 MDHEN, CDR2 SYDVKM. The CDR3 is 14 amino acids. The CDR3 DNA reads TGTGCCAGCAGTACGAGACAGGGCACAGATACGCAGTATTTT. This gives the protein CASSTRQGTDTQYF.

CDR3 DNA sequence: TGTGCCAGCAGCTTGGCTGGGGTACAGGGAAACACCATATATTTT. It codes for CASSLAGVQGNTIYF. The chain is built from TRBV5-4 and TRBJ1-3; D is undetermined. Trimming pared 0 bases from V and 4 bases from J, leaving 11 bases between. The CDR3 consists of 15 residues. The germline gives CDR1 SGHNT, CDR2 YYREEE (reference sequence).

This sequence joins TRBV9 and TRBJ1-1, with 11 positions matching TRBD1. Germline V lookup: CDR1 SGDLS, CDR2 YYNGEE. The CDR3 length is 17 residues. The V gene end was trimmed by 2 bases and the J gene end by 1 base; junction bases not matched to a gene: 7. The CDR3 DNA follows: TGTGCCAGCAGCGTGGGGAGGACAGGGGGCGGGAACACTGAAGCTTTCTTT. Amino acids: CASSVGRTGGGNTEAFF.

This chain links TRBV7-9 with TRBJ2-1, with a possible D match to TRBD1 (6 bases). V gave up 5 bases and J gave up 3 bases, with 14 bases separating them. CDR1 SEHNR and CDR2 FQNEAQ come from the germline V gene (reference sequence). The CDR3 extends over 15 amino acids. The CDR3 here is CASSVNKGGYNEQFF. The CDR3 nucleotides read TGTGCCAGCAGCGTTAATAAAGGGGGCTACAATGAGCAGTTCTTC.

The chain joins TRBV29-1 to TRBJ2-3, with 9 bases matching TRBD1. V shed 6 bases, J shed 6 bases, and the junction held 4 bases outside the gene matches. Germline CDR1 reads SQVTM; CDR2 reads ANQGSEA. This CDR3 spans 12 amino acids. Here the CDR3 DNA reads TGCAGCGTGGGACAGGGCTGGGATACGCAGTATTTT. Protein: CSVGQGWDTQYF.

The CDR3 sequence: CASSSFLGQDYGYTF. CDR3 DNA sequence: TGTGCCAGCAGCTCTTTCCTGGGACAAGACTATGGCTACACCTTC. The chain uses TRBV7-2 and TRBJ1-2; a weak D match, TRBD1 (6 bases). The germline gives CDR1 SGHTA, CDR2 FQGNSA. This CDR3 region has 15 residues. V lost 4 bases and J lost 3, with 15 bases in between.

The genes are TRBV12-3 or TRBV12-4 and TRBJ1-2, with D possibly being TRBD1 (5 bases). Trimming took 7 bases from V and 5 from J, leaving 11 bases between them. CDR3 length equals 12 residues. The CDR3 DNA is TGTGCCAGCAACTCCGGGGGGTATGGCTACACCTTC. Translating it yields CASNSGGYGYTF.